This entry is about one T cell receptor beta chain. The source of the sample is a study of Graves' ophthalmopathy and Graves' hyperthyroidism. Other autoimmune diseases, uncontrolled infections, pregnancy or lactation led to the exclusion of patients. Diagnosis was based on clinical symptoms, serum thyroxine, TRAb, thyroid ultrasound and orbital computed tomography. Transcripts of RNA were the source for amplifying TCR beta CDR3 regions. HTBI primers served in a first-round RT-PCR, which a second-round multiplex PCR followed. TCRdb re-called the multiplex PCR reads with MiXCR, one entry per CDR3 protein. Counted here are about 150,000 distinct CDR3 sequences, around two fifths occurring once; the ten biggest clones make up approximately 5.5%. CDR1 and CDR2 (germline): SGHTA, FQGNSA. The CDR3 spans 12 residues. Between the trimmed V and J ends, which lost 3 bases and 3 bases, there was a span of 6 bases.

This chain links TRBV7-2 with TRBJ2-7; D unresolved. Sequenced: peripheral blood. This clonotype was obtained from a woman aged 40 to 55 with Graves' ophthalmopathy. CDR3 residues: CASSFGFYEQYF. The CDR3 DNA sequence: TGTGCCAGCAGCTTTGGATTCTACGAGCAGTACTTC.